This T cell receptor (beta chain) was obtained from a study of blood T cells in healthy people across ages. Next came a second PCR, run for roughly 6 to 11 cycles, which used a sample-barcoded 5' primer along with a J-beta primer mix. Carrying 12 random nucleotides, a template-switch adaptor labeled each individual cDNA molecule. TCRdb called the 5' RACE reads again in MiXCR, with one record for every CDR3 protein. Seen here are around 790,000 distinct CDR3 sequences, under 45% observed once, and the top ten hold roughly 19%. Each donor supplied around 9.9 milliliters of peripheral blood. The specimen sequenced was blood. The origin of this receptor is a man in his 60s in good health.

This CDR3 is CAWSDRYNQPQHF. CDR3 in DNA: TGTGCCTGGAGCGACAGATACAATCAGCCCCAGCATTTT. The gene calls are TRBV30 and TRBJ1-5, with D perhaps TRBD1 (5 bases). This CDR3 contains 13 residues. The V and J ends lost 3 bases and 3 bases respectively, with 9 bases between them. Germline loops: CDR1 GTSNPN, CDR2 SVGIG (reference sequence).